Listed below are T cell receptor beta chains from one sample, sequenced in a study of cytomegalovirus exposure and HLA in healthy donors. Generated by immunoSEQ multiplex PCR, the TCRdb table keeps only in-frame clones and is missing some. There are tens of thousands of clones in the sample; 75% to 85% occur only once, and 2.5% to 3% lies in the top ten. The sequenced sample consisted of PBMCs. The source of these receptors is a man aged 45-65 years in good health and CMV-seropositive. CDR3s include the opening cysteine and the closing phenylalanine or tryptophan. A D gene is named only where the DNA matches it firmly.

CDR3 length,D gene,V gene,CDR3 protein
14,NA,TRBV19,CASTKHVNTGELFF
16,TRBD1,TRBV5-6,CASSLGPGTDNQPQHF
14,TRBD2,TRBV7-2,CASSFLAGDHEQYF
16,TRBD2,TRBV9,CASSVATGREGGEQYF
14,NA,TRBV11-2,CASSSRVESYEQYF
16,NA,TRBV30,CAWMDSPTSGANGLTF
14,TRBD1,TRBV30,CAWKKRQGHQGYTF
14,NA,TRBV5-6,CASSLVRLYNEQFF
11,NA,TRBV30,CAWSADIEQYF
15,NA,TRBV29-1,CSVEQGGASTDTQYF
17,TRBD2,TRBV11-3,CASSGAAGTSVADTQYF
14,NA,TRBV11-3,CASSSTPGRGGYTF
13,NA,TRBV28,CASSVGGAVEAFF
14,NA,TRBV7-2,CASSSRANNQPQHF
15,TRBD2,TRBV9,CASSVGGLEAGELFF
16,TRBD1,TRBV12-5,CASGLISGTGNEKLFF
15,NA,TRBV6-5,CASSYGQGGYYGYTF
12,TRBD1,TRBV18,CASSPDRGEQYF
13,NA,TRBV28,CASDGGSNQPQHF
15,TRBD2,TRBV10-2,CASSDGTSGSKTQYF
15,TRBD2,TRBV6-1,CASSGTSGAYNEQFF
14,TRBD1,TRBV29-1,CSVEEARGSYEQYF
14,NA,TRBV7-9,CASSVTDSNQPQHF
11,NA,TRBV19,CASEQGPEAFF
14,NA,TRBV6-6,CASSIDRRAYEQYF
15,TRBD1,TRBV5-6,CASRGQALFSETQYF
15,TRBD2,TRBV18,CASSPVPQREYEQYF
16,NA,TRBV19,CASSPRREQAVYEQYF
17,TRBD2,TRBV18,CASSPPLAGEGTYEQYF
13,NA,TRBV7-3,CASSLAVYNEQFF
14,NA,TRBV7-2,CASSLILTGGELFF
13,TRBD1,TRBV6-5,CASSLQGYTEAFF
15,TRBD2,TRBV29-1,CSVRRAGGAYNEQFF
14,NA,TRBV6-6,CASSLSESGNTQYF
11,NA,TRBV11-3,CASSLDTEAFF
12,NA,TRBV27,CASSSPRTEAFF
17,TRBD1,TRBV27,CASTRRGGQGASGELFF
14,NA,TRBV6-5,CASSYSASTDTQYF
17,NA,TRBV9,CASSVVDAGSGGNTIYF
14,TRBD1,TRBV5-4,CASSLQGKDGGYTF
16,TRBD2,TRBV27,CASSPSAGEVYNEQFF
15,NA,TRBV9,CASSHRDKSLYGYTF
17,NA,TRBV19,CASSKMGPGTTYNEQFF
12,NA,TRBV30,CAGGQGLYEQYF
16,NA,TRBV18,CASSPYPDSGGTEAFF
13,NA,TRBV5-5,CASTRDSGNTIYF
12,TRBD1,TRBV19,CARSGTGVGQYF
18,NA,TRBV27,CASSLSLAAWGYTDTQYF